This record covers a single T cell receptor beta chain. The entirety of the isolated RNA underwent reverse transcription, so expressed TCRB transcripts were sequenced. Profiling relied on immunoSEQ multiplex PCR, and the TCRdb table lists in-frame clones only, not all of them. The sample holds fewer than 45,000 clones, about two thirds seen once. The data stem from a study of beta chain features in type 1 diabetes. In the study overall: Patients did not differ from healthy donors in age, gender or cell yield.

The V gene's germline CDR1 is SGHTA and CDR2 FQGNSA. The ends lost 1 base at V and 7 bases at J; junction bases unmatched: 1. The CDR3 runs 14 residues. The chain is built from TRBV7-2 and TRBJ1-6; 7 nucleotides line up with TRBD1. Sequences were obtained from Tregs from blood. The sequence was obtained from a woman younger than 45 in good health. CDR3 sequence (DNA): TGTGCCAGCAGCTTAGGGGACAGCAATTCACCCCTCCACTTT. Translating it yields CASSLGDSNSPLHF.